This record concerns one TCR beta chain sequence. Its cognate antigen is unknown. CDR1 is SGHRS, CDR2 YFSETQ, per germline. This CDR3 is built from 18 residues. Trimming at V came to 7 bases and at J to 2 bases, leaving 12 bases not matched to a gene. The sample belongs to a study of graft-versus-host responses after intestinal transplantation. Study overall: Recipients were given multivisceral, liver-intestinal, or isolated intestinal transplants.

Study-wide findings and caveats: Graft-versus-host to host-versus-graft clonal ratios in allografts were high in patients with graft-donor T cell macrochimerism.

TCRdb's table, derived via immunoSEQ multiplex PCR, lists solely in-frame clones and lacks some. The table includes over 100,000 clones, over 85% detected once. This TCR was sampled from a human donor who received an intestinal transplant. The specimen comprised unstimulated CD4+ T cells sorted from spleen or lymph node cells, sampled before intestinal transplant. The genes are TRBV5-1 and TRBJ2-2; the match to TRBD2 covers 12 bases. The CDR3 bases are TGCGCCAGCTATAAGGGACTAGCGGGTTTAACCAACACCGGGGAGCTGTTTTTT. The encoded protein is CASYKGLAGLTNTGELFF.